The entry below gives a single TCR beta chain sequence along with its context. This table comes from immunoSEQ multiplex PCR, and its TCRdb copy is limited to in-frame clones, with some not included. The repertoire holds roughly 410,000 clones, with about 95% as singletons. The sample originates from a study of shared T cell receptors in the human thymus. Germline trimming cut 6 bases from V and 0 bases from J; bases unmatched to any gene: 4. Per the germline V gene, CDR1 is MNHEY and CDR2 is SMNVEV (reference sequence). The CDR3 has 14 amino acids. V and J are TRBV27 and TRBJ2-5, with TRBD2 identical over 7 bases. What was sequenced was thymocytes. The source is a human donor. In DNA, the CDR3 is TGTGCCAGCAGGCTAGCGGCGTACCAAGAGACCCAGTACTTC. Translation gives CASRLAAYQETQYF.